The following is a TCR beta chain sequence with its context. Its target is not known. This entry belongs to a study of response to subunit inactivated influenza vaccine. Study observations and caveats: Every seasonal influenza vaccination brings in few new T cells, the authors suggested.

V lost 4 bases, J lost 2 bases, and 4 bases stayed unmatched. The CDR3 length is 14 residues. CDR1 and CDR2 from the germline V gene are SGHRS and YFSETQ. Via MiXCR, TCRdb re-called the RT-PCR reads, giving one row per CDR3 protein. The sample contains under 800,000 distinct CDR3 sequences, over 11% of which appear only once. This clonotype was sampled from a man between 50 and 59 years old who received an inactivated influenza vaccine. Sequenced material: PBMCs from blood, taken around two weeks before vaccination. The chain is built from TRBV5-1 and TRBJ2-3; 7 bases agree with TRBD2. The CDR3 nucleotides read TGCGCCAGCAGCGACGGGACTACCACAGATACGCAGTATTTT. Translating it yields CASSDGTTTDTQYF.